This T cell receptor (beta chain) came from a study of T cells after yellow fever vaccination. Whole-study context: The SMART-Seq v4 Ultra Low Input method served to prepare the low-cell-number fractions.

TCRdb re-called the 5' RACE reads through MiXCR, storing one row per CDR3 protein. The sample shows under 400,000 distinct CDR3 sequences, around 12% of them seen only once. Study outcomes and limitations: A small share of clonotypes appeared in both CD4 and CD8 compartments.

On this clonotype: Its antigen is not identified.

This CDR3 has 13 amino acids. CDR1 is SNHLY, CDR2 FYNNEI, per germline. V trimming: 4 bases; J trimming: 6 bases; junction bases outside the gene matches: 3. The chain is built from TRBV2 and TRBJ1-2, with 9 nucleotides matching TRBD1. This TCR derives from a man aged 18 to 29 who received the YFV17D yellow fever vaccine. This material consisted of CD4+ T cells sorted from PBMCs, taken 15 days after the yellow fever booster vaccination. The CDR3 region has the DNA TGTGCCAGCAGTGGAACAGGGGGCCATGGCTACACCTTC. It is translated as CASSGTGGHGYTF.